Below are 27 T cell receptor beta chains sequenced from a single sample in a study of response to subunit inactivated influenza vaccine (dated by TCRdb to 2017 to 2018). The library was prepared using RT-PCR. Data came from an Illumina HiSeq 2500. Clones were called with MiXCR by TCRdb after fastp trimmed the public reads at Q25, and only in-frame beta chains were retained. Rows are combined by CDR3 protein, so each entry shows the most common genes and DNA. The sample records about 520,000 distinct CDR3 sequences, under 8.5% of which are singletons. Together, the top ten hold over 10% of the sample. Sample: PBMCs from blood, taken about 24 months after vaccination. The origin of the receptors is a man in his fifties or sixties who received an inactivated influenza vaccine. Donor details come from another sample of the same person, matched by shared clones.

This clonotype was detected only a few times. The rearrangement uses TRBV4-3 and TRBJ2-4; 8 nucleotides agree with TRBD2. Germline V CDR1 and CDR2: LGHNA, YSLEER. The CDR3 has 18 amino acids. J was trimmed by 0 bases and V by 0 bases; bases with no gene match: 7. The CDR3: CASSQERGAMVAKNIQYF. The CDR3 DNA is TGCGCCAGCAGCCAAGAGCGGGGGGCAATGGTAGCCAAAAACATTCAGTACTTC.

This clonotype was seen only a few times. The chain employs TRBV6-2 or TRBV6-3 and TRBJ2-7, with 10 bases matching TRBD2. The germline V gene encodes CDR1 MNHEY and CDR2 SVGEGT. The CDR3 is made up of 16 amino acids. The V and J ends lost 4 bases and 10 bases, in that order; junction bases with no gene match: 16. This CDR3 is CASSSHLAGVRILQYF. CDR3 sequence (DNA): TGTGCCAGCAGTTCGCATCTAGCGGGAGTCCGTATCCTACAGTACTTC.

This clonotype was found a few times. The chain employs TRBV6-5 and TRBJ2-7; D is unresolved. The CDR3 contains 11 residues. CDR1 is MNHEY, CDR2 SVGAGI, per germline. V shed 2 bases and J shed 6 bases, with 5 bases lying between them. The CDR3 nucleotides are TGTGCCAGCAGTTACGGCAGCGAGCAGTACTTC. It translates to CASSYGSEQYF.

The genes are TRBV18 and TRBJ2-1; D uncertain. Deletions cut 5 bases from V and 7 bases from J, with 12 bases between. This CDR3 is built from 13 residues. CDR1 is KGHSH, CDR2 LQKENI, per germline. CDR3 nucleotide sequence: TGTGCCAGCTCATCCGACCTGGGGAATGAGCAGTTCTTC. Translation: CASSSDLGNEQFF.

There are many counts of this clonotype. The chain has TRBV4-1 and TRBJ1-2; D unclear. The ends were cut back, 1 base at V and 4 bases at J, with 13 bases in the middle. The CDR3 sequence is 15 residues long. Germline V gives CDR1 MGHRA, CDR2 YSYEKL. The CDR3: CASSQAPGSTYGYTF. As DNA, the CDR3 is TGCGCCAGCAGCCAAGCGCCCGGGTCCACCTATGGCTACACCTTC.

This clonotype was picked up a small number of times. The chain links TRBV18 to TRBJ2-1; the D is unclear. The V end lost 3 bases, the J end lost 7 bases, and 13 bases lay between the germline ends. The CDR3 sequence is 14 residues long. Germline V CDR1 and CDR2: KGHSH, LQKENI. The CDR3 here is CASSPGSGGNEQFF. The CDR3 DNA reads as TGTGCCAGCTCACCCGGGTCCGGTGGGAATGAGCAGTTCTTC.

The rearrangement links TRBV3-1 to TRBJ2-3, with TRBD1 matching over 10 bases. The CDR3 is made up of 17 amino acids. Germline V lookup: CDR1 LGHDT, CDR2 YNNKEL (reference sequence). V was clipped by 4 bases and J by 7 bases; unmatched bases: 14. CDR3 loop: CASSLTLAGQGTNTQYF. CDR3 in DNA: TGTGCCAGCAGCCTCACCCTTGCGGGACAGGGGACGAATACGCAGTATTTT.

The gene calls are TRBV20-1 and TRBJ1-2; 10 bases map to TRBD1. Germline CDR1 reads DFQATT; CDR2 reads SNEGSKA (reference sequence). The V and J ends lost 3 bases and 2 bases, in that order; junction bases with no gene match: 3. This CDR3 is built from 14 residues. In DNA, the CDR3 is TGCAGTGCTAGGACAGGGGGCTTAAACTATGGCTACACCTTC. As protein: CSARTGGLNYGYTF.

In this sample, this clonotype turned up many times. The V call is TRBV11-2, the J call TRBJ2-7; no definite D call. Trimming stripped 0 bases from V and 0 bases from J, with 9 bases between. Germline-derived CDR1 and CDR2 are SGHAT and FQNNGV. The CDR3 extends over 15 amino acids. The CDR3 nucleotides read TGTGCCAGCAGCTTAGAGGCAGCCCCCTCCTACGAGCAGTACTTC. Protein sequence: CASSLEAAPSYEQYF.

This clonotype was counted between two and nine times. The genes are TRBV4-3 and TRBJ2-5, with D perhaps TRBD1 (5 bases). Germline V lookup: CDR1 LGHNA, CDR2 YSLEER. V was trimmed by 0 bases and J by 5 bases, leaving 13 bases between them. The CDR3 contains 15 residues. Here the CDR3 DNA reads TGCGCCAGCAGCCAAGATTCAGGGCCGGGTGAGACCCAGTACTTC. Protein: CASSQDSGPGETQYF.

This clonotype was detected many times. V usage is TRBV3-1 and J usage is TRBJ2-1; D remains unclear. Germline values: CDR1 LGHDT, CDR2 YNNKEL (reference sequence). The V end lost 0 bases, the J end lost 7 bases, and 7 bases lay between the germline ends. The CDR3 sequence is 13 residues long. The CDR3 spells CASSQDRANEQFF. As DNA, the CDR3 is TGTGCCAGCAGCCAAGATCGAGCTAATGAGCAGTTCTTC.

The rearrangement links TRBV10-3 to TRBJ2-2; possible D gene TRBD2, 5 bases. The CDR3 covers 14 residues. Germline V gene sequence: CDR1 ENHRY, CDR2 SYGVKD. V lost 6 bases, J lost 5 bases, and 13 bases lay in between. The DNA for the CDR3 is TGTGCCATCAGAAAGGACGGGGAAACCGGGGAGCTGTTTTTT. Residues: CAIRKDGETGELFF.

The chain employs TRBV10-3 and TRBJ1-1; 7 bases fit TRBD1. CDR1 is ENHRY, CDR2 SYGVKD, per germline. After removal of 10 bases from V and 3 bases from J, the junction contained 14 bases not matched to a gene. CDR3 size: 15 residues. The CDR3 sequence is CATTGRQGGDTEAFF. For the CDR3, the DNA is TGTGCCACCACTGGGCGACAGGGCGGGGACACTGAAGCTTTCTTT.

The chain employs TRBV29-1 and TRBJ1-1; D is unclear. The CDR3 is 14 residues long. Trimming shortened V by 0 bases and J by 2 bases, and 10 bases separated the two germline ends. The germline gives CDR1 SQVTM, CDR2 ANQGSEA. CDR3 protein: CSVEDASPNTEAFF. The CDR3 bases are TGCAGCGTTGAAGATGCCAGTCCCAACACTGAAGCTTTCTTT. Based on the CDR3 plus reference TRBV29-1 and TRBJ1-1, the full variable domain is SAVISQKPSRDICQRGTSLTIQCQVDSQVTMMFWYRQQPGQSLTLIATANQGSEATYESGFVIDKFPISRPNLTFSTLTVSNMSPEDSSIYLCSVEDASPNTEAFFGQGTRLTVV.

This clonotype was counted a few times. This chain links TRBV28 with TRBJ2-3; 11 nucleotides agree with TRBD2. CDR1 is MDHEN, CDR2 SYDVKM, per germline. Trimming cost V 3 bases and J 4 bases; bases outside gene matches: 3. This CDR3 is built from 15 residues. The CDR3 nucleotides are TGTGCCAGCAGTTTTGCTAGCGGGAGGTCAGATACGCAGTATTTT. Translation: CASSFASGRSDTQYF. Looking up the rest from reference TRBV28 and TRBJ2-3 gives the full variable domain: DVKVTQSSRYLVKRTGEKVFLECVQDMDHENMFWYRQDPGLGLRLIYFSYDVKMKEKGDIPEGYSVSREKKERFSLILESASTNQTSMYLCASSFASGRSDTQYFGPGTRLTVL.

This clonotype was counted only a few times. The chain uses TRBV6-5 and TRBJ2-7; TRBD1 aligns across 7 bases. Germline V CDR1 and CDR2: MNHEY, SVGAGI. The CDR3 is 13 residues long. V dropped 7 bases and J dropped 3; count of bases not matched to a gene: 6. The CDR3 loop reads CASISAGGYEQYF. The DNA for the CDR3 is TGTGCCAGCATTTCGGCAGGGGGCTACGAGCAGTACTTC.

This clonotype occurred a few times. The chain recombines TRBV20-1 with TRBJ2-1, with 14 bases fitting TRBD2. V gave up 3 bases and J gave up 4 bases; unmatched junction bases: 5. Germline loops: CDR1 DFQATT, CDR2 SNEGSKA (reference sequence). This CDR3 is 16 amino acids long. DNA of the CDR3: TGCAGTGCTAGCCGACTAGCGGGGGGGCATTACAATGAGCAGTTCTTC. It yields the protein CSASRLAGGHYNEQFF.

This clonotype came up many times. This sequence joins TRBV7-2 and TRBJ1-6; the D gene is possibly TRBD1 (6 bases). The CDR3 loop spans 16 amino acids. Germline CDR1 is SGHTA and CDR2 is FQGNSA. The ends were cut back, 1 base at V and 5 bases at J, with 12 bases in the middle. The CDR3 region is CASSLVGGGNNSPLHF. The CDR3 bases are TGTGCCAGCAGCTTAGTCGGAGGGGGGAATAATTCACCCCTCCACTTT.

This clonotype was picked up a small number of times. This sequence joins TRBV15 and TRBJ2-3, with 9 bases lining up with TRBD1. The CDR3 is 18 amino acids. Germline V gene sequence: CDR1 LNHNV, CDR2 YYDKDF (reference sequence). Trimming removed 0 bases from V and 4 bases from J; junction bases left unmatched: 11. The CDR3 bases are TGTGCCACCAGCAGAGATCGGGGGACAGGGCGAGTTTCAGATACGCAGTATTTT. Translating it yields CATSRDRGTGRVSDTQYF.

In its sample, this clonotype was seen many times. The chain employs TRBV10-3 and TRBJ1-4, with D perhaps TRBD1 (6 bases). V gave up 11 bases and J gave up 5 bases, with 12 bases separating them. The CDR3 has 12 residues. In germline, CDR1 is ENHRY, CDR2 SYGVKD. The CDR3 loop reads CAVGQINEKLFF. The CDR3 nucleotides read TGTGCCGTCGGACAGATCAATGAAAAACTGTTTTTT.

This clonotype was detected many times. The chain employs TRBV6-5 and TRBJ2-1; 8 positions match TRBD2. Germline trimming cut 7 bases from V and 3 bases from J; bases unmatched to any gene: 17. CDR1 and CDR2 from the germline V gene are MNHEY and SVGAGI. This CDR3 spans 18 amino acids. CDR3 nucleotides: TGTGCCAGCACCAAATGGCCCCCCCAGCGGGGGTTCTACAATGAGCAGTTCTTC. This codes for CASTKWPPQRGFYNEQFF.

At least ten counts were recorded for this clonotype. The J gene is TRBJ2-5, the V gene TRBV7-9; 7 nucleotides align to TRBD2. The CDR3 consists of 14 residues. Germline-derived CDR1 and CDR2 are SEHNR and FQNEAQ (reference sequence). Trimming removed 1 base from V and 2 bases from J; junction bases left unmatched: 1. DNA for the CDR3: TGTGCCAGCAGCTTAGGACTAGCTCAAGAGACCCAGTACTTC. Encoded protein: CASSLGLAQETQYF.

The chain employs TRBV29-1 and TRBJ2-7; 8 nucleotides match TRBD1. Germline-derived CDR1 and CDR2 are SQVTM and ANQGSEA. The CDR3 loop spans 14 amino acids. V lost 7 bases to trimming and J lost 5 bases; unmatched junction nucleotides: 13. CDR3 bases: TGCAGCGGAGGACTGACAGGGGCGGTACACGAGCAGTACTTC. This translates into CSGGLTGAVHEQYF.

This clonotype occurred many times. V and J are TRBV20-1 and TRBJ1-5; 8 bases are a match to TRBD1. The CDR3 is made up of 14 amino acids. Trimming cost V 3 bases and J 1 base; bases outside gene matches: 2. CDR1 and CDR2 (germline): DFQATT, SNEGSKA (reference sequence). In DNA form, the CDR3 reads TGCAGTGCTAGGGGACAGGCAAGCAATCAGCCCCAGCATTTT. Translation gives CSARGQASNQPQHF.

This clonotype was seen a handful of times. This chain uses TRBV21-1 with TRBJ2-3. TRBV21-1 is a known pseudogene. The CDR3 spans 14 residues. The CDR3 coding sequence is TGTGCCAGCAGCAAGGGGGCTTTGACAGATACGCAGTATTTT. Encoded protein: CASSKGALTDTQYF.

This clonotype came up many times. The chain couples TRBV7-2 to TRBJ1-2; D not certain. This CDR3 region has 14 residues. Trimming stripped 0 bases from V and 4 bases from J, with 9 bases between. Germline-derived CDR1 and CDR2 are SGHTA and FQGNSA. This CDR3 reads CASSLAASPYGYTF. CDR3 in DNA: TGTGCCAGCAGCTTAGCAGCCAGTCCCTATGGCTACACCTTC.

There are a few counts of this clonotype. V is TRBV20-1 and J is TRBJ2-6, with D uncertain. This CDR3 is 15 amino acids long. The germline V gene has CDR1 DFQATT and CDR2 SNEGSKA (reference sequence). Trimming shortened V by 6 bases and J by 2 bases, and 14 bases separated the two germline ends. The CDR3 DNA reads TGCAGTGCGGAAGAGGTCGCGACTGGGGCCAACGTCCTGACTTTC. This sequence encodes CSAEEVATGANVLTF.